Listed here are 12 T cell receptor beta chains from one sample, sequenced in a study of T-cell reconstitution after alpha-beta-depleted transplantation in children. Preparation of the TCRbeta library was carried out with unique molecular identifiers. MiXCR, applied by TCRdb to the PCR reads, yields one record per CDR3 protein. This table has 250,000 to 400,000 distinct CDR3 sequences, approximately 23% appearing once. The specimen comprised PBMCs, mostly from graft donor cells, sampled 180 days after TCRalphabeta/CD19-depleted stem cell transplant. The receptor source for this set is a male patient younger than 18 who had a stem cell transplant for acute lymphoblastic leukemia, so the T cells may come from the graft donor.

This clonotype appeared a few times. This chain connects TRBV12-3 or TRBV12-4 to TRBJ1-1; D not certain. The CDR3 is 13 amino acids. The V and J ends lost 6 bases and 8 bases respectively, with 16 bases between them. The CDR3, as DNA: TGTGCCAGCAGCCCTGGCCGGCTATCGGAAGCTTTCTTT. Encoded protein: CASSPGRLSEAFF.

The chain has TRBV27 and TRBJ2-5; D unresolved. V lost 5 bases, J lost 5 bases, and 6 bases lay in between. The germline CDR1 and CDR2 sequences are MNHEY and SMNVEV (reference sequence). The CDR3 loop spans 11 amino acids. The CDR3: CASSVLETQYF. In DNA, the CDR3 is TGTGCCAGCAGTGTGCTGGAGACCCAGTACTTC.

This clonotype was seen just once. The genes are TRBV5-6 and TRBJ2-7; the D gene is possibly TRBD1 (6 bases). The CDR3 spans 16 residues. V lost 0 bases and J lost 4, with 17 bases in between. The germline CDR1 and CDR2 sequences are SGHDT and YYEEEE. CDR3 bases: TGTGCCAGCAGCTTGGCGTCGATGGGGACACTGTACGAGCAGTACTTC. Its protein is CASSLASMGTLYEQYF.

There are many counts of this clonotype. The chain has TRBV5-1 and TRBJ2-7; 9 nucleotides line up with TRBD2. This CDR3 comprises 13 residues. V shed 4 bases, J shed 7 bases, and the junction held 6 bases outside the gene matches. CDR1 and CDR2 from the germline V gene are SGHRS and YFSETQ. CDR3 in amino acids: CASSPVAGVEQYF. In DNA form, the CDR3 reads TGCGCCAGCAGCCCGGTAGCGGGAGTGGAGCAGTACTTC.

This chain joins TRBV12-3 or TRBV12-4 and TRBJ2-7, with 11 bases fitting TRBD2. The trim removed 4 bases at V and 9 bases at J, leaving 8 bases unmatched. This CDR3 is built from 14 residues. As DNA, the CDR3 is TGTGCCAGCAGTTCTTTAGCGGGGGGGATCGGGCAGTACTTC. It codes for CASSSLAGGIGQYF.

CDR3 coding DNA: TGCGCCAGCAGCTTGCTCCCAGATCCGGGGGAGCCCCAGCATTTT. Its translation is CASSLLPDPGEPQHF. The chain combines TRBV5-1 with TRBJ1-5; possibly TRBD1 for D (5 bases). The CDR3 has 15 residues. Germline CDR1 and CDR2: SGHRS and YFSETQ. V dropped 1 base and J dropped 8 bases, with 16 bases sitting between them.

The chain uses TRBV9 and TRBJ2-1, with 11 bases fitting TRBD2. In germline, CDR1 is SGDLS, CDR2 YYNGEE. The V gene end was trimmed by 4 bases and the J gene end by 7 bases; junction bases not matched to a gene: 7. This CDR3 region has 15 residues. The CDR3 nucleotides read TGTGCCAGCAGCCTGATAGCGGGAGGGCTGAATGAGCAGTTCTTC. Protein product: CASSLIAGGLNEQFF. Full variable domain (outside the CDR3, taken from reference TRBV9 and TRBJ2-1): DSGVTQTPKHLITATGQRVTLRCSPRSGDLSVYWYQQSLDQGLQFLIQYYNGEERAKGNILERFSAQQFPDLHSELNLSSLELGDSALYFCASSLIAGGLNEQFFGPGTRLTVL.

V and J are TRBV9 and TRBJ2-1; no definite D call. Trimming removed 1 base from V and 0 bases from J, with 14 bases in between. The CDR3 is made up of 17 amino acids. Looked up from germline, CDR1 is SGDLS and CDR2 is YYNGEE. CDR3 sequence reads: CASSVLPSGPSYNEQFF. The CDR3 DNA reads as TGTGCCAGCAGCGTACTCCCGTCCGGTCCCTCCTACAATGAGCAGTTCTTC.

The chain is built from TRBV24-1 and TRBJ2-7, with 7 bases lining up with TRBD1. CDR1 is KGHDR and CDR2 is SFDVKD in the germline V gene. The CDR3 extends over 14 amino acids. Losses at the gene ends were 4 bases for V and 2 bases for J; bases not matched to a gene: 4. CDR3 DNA sequence: TGTGCCACCAGTGAGGCCGGGACAGCCTACGAGCAGTACTTC. Translation gives CATSEAGTAYEQYF.

This clonotype was detected a few times. This rearrangement joins TRBV20-1 to TRBJ1-1, with 7 bases matching TRBD1. J was trimmed by 4 bases and V by 5 bases; bases with no gene match: 4. The germline V gene has CDR1 DFQATT and CDR2 SNEGSKA (reference sequence). The CDR3 covers 12 residues. The CDR3 DNA reads as TGCAGTGCTCCACCAGGGGGCACTGAAGCTTTCTTT. Its translation is CSAPPGGTEAFF.

The CDR3 region has the DNA TGTGCCATCAGTCGAATAATAGGGCAGGGGCACGCTTTCTTT. Amino acid sequence: CAISRIIGQGHAFF. The chain is built from TRBV10-3 and TRBJ1-1, with D perhaps matching TRBD1 (6 bases). The CDR3 has 14 residues. Trimming stripped 5 bases from V and 11 bases from J, with 21 bases between. Germline V gives CDR1 ENHRY, CDR2 SYGVKD.

This clonotype was recorded a few times. This chain joins TRBV7-2 and TRBJ2-3; D remains ambiguous. The germline V gene encodes CDR1 SGHTA and CDR2 FQGNSA. V was shortened by 2 bases and J by 7 bases, with 10 bases between the two germline ends. The CDR3 has 13 residues. CDR3 nucleotide sequence: TGTGCCAGCAGCTTATTGGACGGCCATACGCAGTATTTT. It yields the protein CASSLLDGHTQYF.